This is a list of T cell receptor beta chains from one sample in a study of T-cell memory formation after mild COVID-19. MiXCR was run by TCRdb on the 5' RACE reads, yielding one entry per CDR3 protein. The sample lists roughly 250,000 distinct CDR3 sequences; 16% were seen once. Sequenced material: PBMCs or a T cell subset sorted from them (not recorded which). The receptors stem from a man between 18 and 29 years old who had mild COVID-19 (a few samples of this study predate the infection). Cell type and time point are not known. The conserved cysteine and the conserved F or W are not part of the CDR3 here. The D gene is left open where the match is weak.

v_gene: TRBV7-3
d_gene: TRBD1
CDR3aa: ASSLKGATGELF

v_gene: TRBV4-2
d_gene: NA
CDR3aa: ASSQEWARTEAF

v_gene: TRBV7-3
d_gene: NA
CDR3aa: ASSEGPGSTDTQY

v_gene: TRBV5-1
d_gene: NA
CDR3aa: ASSLGGDYGYT

v_gene: TRBV15
d_gene: NA
CDR3aa: ATSRDLSPLH

v_gene: TRBV5-1
d_gene: NA
CDR3aa: ASSLAGSGKTQY

v_gene: TRBV12-3/TRBV12-4
d_gene: NA
CDR3aa: ASSYDQGNYGYT

v_gene: TRBV7-9
d_gene: TRBD2
CDR3aa: ASSLLVAGDTDTQY

v_gene: TRBV29-1
d_gene: TRBD1
CDR3aa: SVGGTGGETQY

v_gene: TRBV28
d_gene: NA
CDR3aa: ASSPWALGGNQPQH

v_gene: TRBV9
d_gene: NA
CDR3aa: ASSVDHVPNYGYT

v_gene: TRBV5-5
d_gene: NA
CDR3aa: ASSLVGGDQPQH

v_gene: TRBV4-2
d_gene: NA
CDR3aa: ASSPGHPSSYNSPLH

v_gene: TRBV7-2
d_gene: TRBD2
CDR3aa: ASSPRLAGGPGQF

v_gene: TRBV5-1
d_gene: NA
CDR3aa: ASSPVQGFGSPLH

v_gene: TRBV29-1
d_gene: NA
CDR3aa: SGTGGHGPDTQY

v_gene: TRBV4-1
d_gene: NA
CDR3aa: ASSHDQGPQY